Included here is one T cell receptor (beta chain) sequence, with context. This record comes from a study of cytomegalovirus exposure and HLA in healthy donors. Both 60 Vbeta primers and 13 Jbeta primers went into the PCR. Generated by immunoSEQ multiplex PCR, the TCRdb table keeps only in-frame clones and is missing some. The data show some 190,000 clones, roughly 75% seen once. Germline V gives CDR1 LNHDA, CDR2 SQIVND (reference sequence). Trimming shortened V by 4 bases and J by 1 base, and 4 bases separated the two germline ends. This CDR3 spans 12 amino acids. This TCR came from a woman aged 30 to 39 in good health and CMV-seronegative. Specimen: PBMCs. The V call is TRBV19, the J call TRBJ1-2; D is unclear. CDR3 nucleotides: TGTGCCAGTAGTACAGTTAACTATGGCTACACCTTC. Translating gives CASSTVNYGYTF. The variable domain in full, with the rest retrieved from reference TRBV19 and TRBJ1-2, is DGGITQSPKYLFRKEGQNVTLSCEQNLNHDAMYWYRQDPGQGLRLIYYSQIVNDFQKGDIAEGYSVSREKKESFPLTVTSAQKNPTAFYLCASSTVNYGYTFGSGTRLTVV.